This T cell receptor beta chain was retrieved from a study of cytomegalovirus exposure and HLA in healthy donors. This table comes from immunoSEQ multiplex PCR, and its TCRdb copy is limited to in-frame clones, with some not included. The sample holds approximately 140,000 clones, almost 85% seen once. Germline CDR1 and CDR2: MNHNS and SASEGT. Deletions cut 8 bases from V and 3 bases from J, with 14 bases between. The CDR3 spans 15 residues. The sample holds many counts of this clone. Sequencing was done on a sample of PBMCs. The rearrangement joins TRBV6-1 to TRBJ1-6; a weak D match, TRBD1 (5 bases). This TCR came from a woman younger than 45 in good health and CMV-seronegative. CDR3 nucleotides: TGTGCCAGCGGGGGGGGAGAGGACTATAATTCACCCCTCCACTTT. It codes for CASGGGEDYNSPLHF.